This section outlines one T cell receptor (beta chain) sequence together with its context. This record belongs to a study of cytomegalovirus exposure and HLA in healthy donors. The CDR3 is 12 amino acids. Germline loops: CDR1 MDHEN, CDR2 SYDVKM. With V trimmed by 5 bases and J by 7 bases, 4 bases remained unmatched. PCR used 60 Vbeta primers and 13 Jbeta primers. Produced via immunoSEQ multiplex PCR; TCRdb's table is partial and in-frame only. The profile shows 100,000 to 150,000 clones, 76% of them singletons. The receptor was derived from a man in his forties or fifties in good health and CMV-seronegative. The sequenced sample consisted of PBMCs. The gene calls are TRBV28 and TRBJ1-2; 7 bases line up with TRBD1. The CDR3 here is CASSRDRFGYTF. The DNA of the CDR3 is TGTGCCAGCAGTAGGGACAGATTTGGCTACACCTTC.